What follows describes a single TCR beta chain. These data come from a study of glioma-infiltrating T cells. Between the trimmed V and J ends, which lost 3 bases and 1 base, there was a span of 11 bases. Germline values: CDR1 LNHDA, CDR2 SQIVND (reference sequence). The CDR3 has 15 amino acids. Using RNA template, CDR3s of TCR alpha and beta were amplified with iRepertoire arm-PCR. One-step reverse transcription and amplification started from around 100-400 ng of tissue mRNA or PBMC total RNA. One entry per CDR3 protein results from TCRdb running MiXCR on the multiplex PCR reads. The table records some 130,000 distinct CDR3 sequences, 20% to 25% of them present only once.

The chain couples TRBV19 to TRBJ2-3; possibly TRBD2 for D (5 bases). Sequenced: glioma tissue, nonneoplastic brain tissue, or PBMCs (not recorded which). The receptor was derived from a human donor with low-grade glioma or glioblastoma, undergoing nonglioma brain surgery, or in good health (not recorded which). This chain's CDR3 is CASSMGRQRTDTQYF. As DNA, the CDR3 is TGTGCCAGTAGTATGGGGAGACAACGCACAGATACGCAGTATTTT.